The table lists the clone carrying this T cell receptor (beta chain) with a few counts. These data come from a study of shared clonotypes between healthy human individuals. The table came from immunoSEQ multiplex PCR; TCRdb's copy has only in-frame clones and leaves some out. The sample lists 400,000 to 600,000 clones, over 60% occurring once. The source is a woman in her thirties or forties in good health. Some clones in this sample may be carry-over from other donors' samples. Sample: PBMCs.

The CDR3 DNA reads TGTGCCAGCAGCCCAAGGACTAGCGGGATACTATACAATGAGCAGTTCTTC. It specifies CASSPRTSGILYNEQFF. This chain connects TRBV6-8 to TRBJ2-1; TRBD2 aligns across 12 bases. CDR3 length: 17 residues. Trimming removed 6 bases from V and 4 bases from J; junction bases left unmatched: 10. The germline V gene has CDR1 MNHGY and CDR2 SAAAGT.